Here is one T cell receptor beta chain with its context. The CDR3 contains 13 residues. Germline CDR1 and CDR2: DFQATT and SNEGSKA (reference sequence). V lost 3 bases, J lost 4 bases, and 10 bases lay in between. The entry originates in a study of T-cell reconstitution after alpha-beta-depleted transplantation in children. A TCRbeta library incorporating unique molecular identifiers was prepared. From the PCR reads, TCRdb called clonotypes with MiXCR, one entry per CDR3 protein. The repertoire holds 190,000 or so distinct CDR3 sequences, with 13% to 15% as singletons. The clonotype comes from a human donor who donated a stem cell graft to a child with acute lymphoblastic leukemia. This sample comprised PBMCs from the stem cell graft donor, obtained from the stem cell graft. The rearrangement joins TRBV20-1 to TRBJ1-5; D is uncertain. The CDR3 protein is CSASESRNQPQHF. The CDR3 nucleotides read TGCAGTGCTAGTGAATCTAGGAATCAGCCCCAGCATTTT.